This TCR beta chain was sequenced in a study of T cell repertoires in cytomegalovirus infection. The V end was cut by 5 bases, the J end by 7 bases, with 17 bases between. CDR3 length: 14 residues. In germline, CDR1 is SGHNT, CDR2 YENEEA. TCRdb itself ran the reads through MiXCR, one entry per CDR3 protein. The sample shows about a million distinct CDR3 sequences, around 30% of them seen only once. Notes on this clonotype: What it recognizes is unknown.

Study-wide findings and caveats: Clonotypes of TCR beta that were HLA-C-restricted and CMV-specific dominated the ex vivo response. Pooled public TCR beta family frequency picked out CMV carriers with the relevant HLA.

The sequencing used cultured CD8+ T cells from PBMCs, collected from culture after CMV antigen stimulation. The chain uses TRBV11-3 and TRBJ1-1, with D maybe TRBD1 (5 bases). This clonotype was obtained from a human donor in good health (CMV status not recorded). Some clones in this sample may be carry-over from other donors' samples. The CDR3 protein is CASSKGQRGYEAFF. For the CDR3, the DNA is TGTGCCAGCAGCAAGGGGCAGCGGGGTTATGAAGCTTTCTTT.